The present TCR beta chain was sequenced within a study of blood T cell repertoires in COVID-19. Study at large: Samples taken during acute and convalescent COVID-19 were collected in the United States, Italy and Spain. The cDNA or gDNA used as material had been derived from T cells, B-cell-depleted T cells, or PBMCs.

Sequenced by immunoSEQ multiplex PCR; TCRdb stores in-frame clones only, minus some. In the table there are some 170,000 clones, 81% of which are singletons. Looked up from germline, CDR1 is GTSNPN and CDR2 is SVGIG (reference sequence). This CDR3 spans 15 amino acids. Unmatched junction bases numbered 6, after V lost 4 bases and J lost 7 bases. The receptor was isolated from a human donor in a cohort sampled during active COVID-19. Sequenced sample: peripheral blood. The chain links TRBV30 to TRBJ2-2; 13 bases match TRBD2. This chain's CDR3 is CAWIPGLAGIGELFF. DNA of the CDR3: TGTGCCTGGATACCGGGACTAGCGGGGATCGGGGAGCTGTTTTTT.